This is a list of T cell receptor beta chains from one sample in a study of tumor-infiltrating lymphocytes in primary liver carcinoma. TCRdb independently ran MiXCR on the multiplex PCR reads; one entry per CDR3 protein. Among 310,000 or so distinct CDR3 sequences, 45% to 70% were seen once, and the ten largest hold over 15%. Input material: peripheral blood. The receptors were gathered from a woman younger than 45 with primary liver carcinoma and hepatitis B virus infection. The CDR3 runs from the conserved cysteine through the conserved F or W. Each record gives: D gene, J gene, V gene, clone size, CDR3 protein, CDR3 DNA. The D gene is left open where the match is weak. A clone size is listed for some rows: how often the clone was seen (once, few, many), or a class if it is expanded.

D gene: TRBD1; J gene: TRBJ2-7; V gene: TRBV6-5; clone size: NA; CDR3 protein: CVSSSRWDRTYEQYF; CDR3 DNA: TGTGTCAGCAGCTCCCGATGGGACAGAACATATGAGCAGTACTTC
D gene: NA; J gene: TRBJ2-2; V gene: TRBV10-3; clone size: NA; CDR3 protein: CAISAALVTTGELFF; CDR3 DNA: TGTGCCATCAGTGCTGCGTTAGTCACCACCGGGGAGCTGTTTTTT
D gene: NA; J gene: TRBJ2-1; V gene: TRBV6-2/TRBV6-3; clone size: NA; CDR3 protein: CTSYRSSVRDSEQFF; CDR3 DNA: TGTACCAGCTATAGAAGTAGCGTGAGGGATAGTGAGCAGTTCTTC
D gene: NA; J gene: TRBJ2-1; V gene: TRBV5-1; clone size: NA; CDR3 protein: CASSLSLGSSYNEQFF; CDR3 DNA: TGCGCCAGCAGCTTGTCTCTTGGGAGCTCCTACAATGAGCAGTTCTTC
D gene: NA; J gene: TRBJ2-3; V gene: TRBV7-9; clone size: NA; CDR3 protein: CATTPDSGLADTQYF; CDR3 DNA: TGTGCCACCACCCCGGACAGCGGCCTGGCAGATACGCAGTATTTT
D gene: TRBD1; J gene: TRBJ2-7; V gene: TRBV28; clone size: NA; CDR3 protein: CASRLTGGHEQYF; CDR3 DNA: TGTGCCAGCAGGCTGACAGGGGGCCACGAGCAGTACTTC
D gene: TRBD1; J gene: TRBJ2-3; V gene: TRBV10-3; clone size: once; CDR3 protein: CAISVGQPDTQYF; CDR3 DNA: TGTGCCATCAGTGTGGGACAGCCAGATACGCAGTATTTT
D gene: NA; J gene: TRBJ2-3; V gene: TRBV4-3; clone size: NA; CDR3 protein: CASSQGASSTDTRYF; CDR3 DNA: TGCGCCAGCAGCCAGGGGGCCTCTAGCACAGATACGCGGTATTTT
D gene: NA; J gene: TRBJ2-7; V gene: TRBV6-5; clone size: NA; CDR3 protein: CASSYSEANEQYF; CDR3 DNA: TGTGCCAGCAGTTACTCGGAAGCGAACGAGCAGTACTTC
D gene: NA; J gene: TRBJ2-2; V gene: TRBV6-2/TRBV6-3; clone size: few; CDR3 protein: CASSYSIGRSNTGELFF; CDR3 DNA: TGTGCCAGCAGTTACTCGATCGGACGCTCGAACACCGGGGAGCTGTTTTTT
D gene: TRBD1; J gene: TRBJ2-2; V gene: TRBV6-5; clone size: NA; CDR3 protein: CASSSGQGEELFF; CDR3 DNA: TGTGCCAGCAGTTCGGGACAGGGCGAGGAGCTGTTTTTT
D gene: NA; J gene: TRBJ2-7; V gene: TRBV14; clone size: NA; CDR3 protein: CASSPPAGRRGRGGIYEQYF; CDR3 DNA: TGTGCCAGCAGCCCCCCGGCGGGTCGTAGGGGGAGGGGCGGCATCTACGAGCAGTACTTC
D gene: NA; J gene: TRBJ2-1; V gene: TRBV7-8; clone size: few; CDR3 protein: CASSGAGEQFF; CDR3 DNA: TGTGCCAGCAGCGGGGCAGGTGAGCAGTTCTTC
D gene: TRBD2; J gene: TRBJ2-1; V gene: TRBV7-8; clone size: NA; CDR3 protein: CASSIIPGLVDNEQFF; CDR3 DNA: TGTGCCAGCAGCATAATCCCGGGACTAGTGGACAATGAGCAGTTCTTC
D gene: NA; J gene: TRBJ1-2; V gene: TRBV6-6; clone size: NA; CDR3 protein: CANSYSGGEPHGYTF; CDR3 DNA: TGTGCCAACAGCTACTCGGGTGGGGAACCCCATGGCTACACCTTC
D gene: NA; J gene: TRBJ2-7; V gene: TRBV28; clone size: few; CDR3 protein: CASSTTGTGDYEQYF; CDR3 DNA: TGTGCCAGCAGTACAACCGGGACGGGAGACTACGAGCAGTACTTC
D gene: TRBD1; J gene: TRBJ2-7; V gene: TRBV7-8; clone size: once; CDR3 protein: CTSSFGTGSQTSEQYF; CDR3 DNA: TGTACCAGCAGCTTCGGGACAGGGTCACAGACCTCCGAGCAGTACTTC
D gene: NA; J gene: TRBJ1-4; V gene: TRBV11-2; clone size: NA; CDR3 protein: CASSPKGGYEKLIF; CDR3 DNA: TGTGCCAGCAGCCCTAAGGGGGGCTATGAAAAATTGATTTTT
D gene: NA; J gene: TRBJ2-1; V gene: TRBV6-2/TRBV6-3; clone size: many; CDR3 protein: CASSVRPNSYNEQFF; CDR3 DNA: TGTGCCAGCAGTGTTAGGCCCAACTCCTACAATGAGCAGTTCTTC
D gene: NA; J gene: TRBJ2-5; V gene: TRBV10-3; clone size: many; CDR3 protein: CAISESYWETQYF; CDR3 DNA: TGTGCCATCAGTGAGTCGTATTGGGAGACCCAGTACTTC
D gene: NA; J gene: TRBJ2-3; V gene: TRBV6-6; clone size: NA; CDR3 protein: CASSYPPVVADTQYF; CDR3 DNA: TGTGCCAGCAGTTACCCCCCGGTCGTGGCAGATACGCAGTATTTT
D gene: NA; J gene: TRBJ1-1; V gene: TRBV29-1; clone size: many; CDR3 protein: CSVEWHTEAFF; CDR3 DNA: TGCAGCGTTGAATGGCATACTGAAGCTTTCTTT
D gene: NA; J gene: TRBJ1-1; V gene: TRBV6-5; clone size: NA; CDR3 protein: CASRQGPMNTEAFF; CDR3 DNA: TGTGCCAGCAGACAGGGACCCATGAACACTGAAGCTTTCTTT
D gene: NA; J gene: TRBJ1-4; V gene: TRBV12-3/TRBV12-4; clone size: many; CDR3 protein: CASSPDASEKLFF; CDR3 DNA: TGTGCCAGCAGCCCCGACGCATCAGAAAAACTGTTTTTT
D gene: TRBD1; J gene: TRBJ2-5; V gene: TRBV7-9; clone size: NA; CDR3 protein: CASSLGSGQKETQYF; CDR3 DNA: TGTGCCAGCAGCTTAGGCTCGGGACAGAAGGAGACCCAGTACTTC
D gene: NA; J gene: TRBJ2-1; V gene: TRBV28; clone size: NA; CDR3 protein: CASSTLRERSYNEQFF; CDR3 DNA: TGTGCCAGCAGTACACTCAGGGAGAGGTCCTACAATGAGCAGTTCTTC
D gene: NA; J gene: TRBJ2-7; V gene: TRBV7-9; clone size: few; CDR3 protein: CASQTPSSYEQYF; CDR3 DNA: TGTGCCAGTCAGACGCCGAGCTCCTACGAGCAGTACTTC
D gene: TRBD2; J gene: TRBJ2-3; V gene: TRBV6-2/TRBV6-3; clone size: NA; CDR3 protein: CASRDAGGHTDTQYF; CDR3 DNA: TGTGCCAGCAGAGACGCGGGAGGCCACACAGATACGCAGTATTTT
D gene: NA; J gene: TRBJ2-4; V gene: TRBV29-1; clone size: NA; CDR3 protein: CSVVPRGAAKNIRYF; CDR3 DNA: TGTAGCGTAGTGCCCCGAGGTGCGGCCAAAAACATTCGGTACTTC
D gene: NA; J gene: TRBJ1-1; V gene: TRBV4-1; clone size: NA; CDR3 protein: CASSQSAGVGTEAYF; CDR3 DNA: TGCGCCAGCAGCCAAAGTGCGGGTGTCGGCACTGAAGCTTACTTT
D gene: NA; J gene: TRBJ2-3; V gene: TRBV6-5; clone size: many; CDR3 protein: CASTPSGRVRDTQYF; CDR3 DNA: TGTGCCAGCACTCCCTCGGGTAGGGTAAGAGATACGCAGTATTTT
D gene: NA; J gene: TRBJ2-3; V gene: TRBV4-1; clone size: many; CDR3 protein: CASSQDVERAHSTDTQYF; CDR3 DNA: TGCGCCAGCAGCCAAGATGTAGAGCGGGCACATAGCACAGATACGCAGTATTTT
D gene: NA; J gene: TRBJ1-2; V gene: TRBV5-6; clone size: NA; CDR3 protein: CAGRTLGGYTF; CDR3 DNA: TGTGCCGGCAGGACTTTAGGGGGCTACACCTTC
D gene: TRBD2; J gene: TRBJ2-7; V gene: TRBV12-3/TRBV12-4; clone size: many; CDR3 protein: CASSLVFGTSGTYEQYF; CDR3 DNA: TGTGCCAGCAGTTTAGTATTCGGGACTAGCGGGACCTACGAGCAGTACTTC
D gene: NA; J gene: TRBJ2-7; V gene: TRBV28; clone size: once; CDR3 protein: CASRLRPTAKGIGHEQYF; CDR3 DNA: TGTGCCAGCAGATTGAGACCGACAGCGAAGGGTATTGGCCACGAGCAGTACTTC